Sequencing of this T cell receptor (beta chain) was carried out in a study of T cells after yellow fever vaccination. Looking at the study overall: Low-cell-number fractions were prepared with SMART-Seq v4 Ultra Low Input. Findings of the study overall: Repertoires obtained by FACS sorting could include abundant clonotypes that entered as contaminants from the bulk population.

In regard to this clonotype: Antigen unknown.

CDR3 length: 13 residues. The V gene lost 1 base and the J gene lost 8 bases, with 9 bases spanning the gap. Making TCR cDNA involved 5'RACE template switching, which added UMIs and a universal primer site. MiXCR, applied by TCRdb to the 5' RACE reads, yields one record per CDR3 protein. The sample has 500,000 to 700,000 distinct CDR3 sequences; less than 20% are singletons. Sequenced here: PBMCs, sampled 15 days after the yellow fever booster vaccination. This TCR came from a man aged 30 to 45 who received the YFV17D yellow fever vaccine. The chain recombines TRBV12-3 or TRBV12-4 with TRBJ2-1; no clear D. CDR3 amino acids: CASSLGSEDEQFF. The CDR3 nucleotides are TGTGCCAGCAGTTTAGGGTCTGAGGATGAGCAGTTCTTC.